This T cell receptor beta chain appears in the sequencing data of a study of metastatic and nonmetastatic thyroid tumors. Study summary: Comparative analysis of repertoires was undertaken across blood and tumor or nodule tissue obtained from malignant and benign thyroid patients.

In the authors' workflow: The authors used CDR3 differences across clinicopathological groups to build a distant-metastasis classifier for papillary thyroid cancer. TCRdb re-analyzed the PCR reads using MiXCR. These V and J calls are TCRdb output, not the study's own analysis. In the table there are around 13,000 clones, approximately 23% of which are singletons. The V gene's germline CDR1 is MNHNS and CDR2 SASEGT. The CDR3 is 14 residues long. Trimming cost V 1 base and J 4 bases, with 10 bases left between them. This clone is termed medium-sized. Its antigen is still unknown. Findings and limits, study-wide: Within blood and tumor, benign nodules reportedly had significantly lower TCR beta diversity than malignant thyroid tumors did.

The entire patient cohort was treatment-naive prior to thyroid surgery. Material: adjacent normal tissue. The chain is built from TRBV6-1 and TRBJ2-5; a possible D gene is TRBD2 (6 bases). The TCR originated in a female donor with papillary thyroid cancer or a benign thyroid nodule (not recorded which). Some clones in this sample may be carry-over from other donors' samples. The CDR3 loop is CASSEGGVGETQYF. CDR3 DNA sequence: TGTGCCAGCAGTGAAGGGGGGGTGGGAGAGACCCAGTACTTC.